These 4 T cell receptor beta chains were all obtained from the same sample, sequenced in a study of stem cell transplantation in POMP-related autoinflammatory disease (dated by TCRdb to the early 2020s). The time point label, read with the paper, signifies: after hematopoietic stem cell transplant. To prepare the library, the immunoSEQ multiplex PCR assay was applied. Imported from immuneACCESS, the table was reduced by TCRdb to in-frame sequences with V and J called. These copies leave out some clones; in studies compared against another copy, an unresolved V gene accounts for under half, and the cause of the remainder is not known. This sample holds some 65,000 clones; approximately 91% were observed only once. Clones ranked in the top ten supply about 0.69% of the sample. The sequencing here drew on CD4+ T cells from PBMCs, taken after stem cell transplantation. All receptors derive from a human patient with POMP-related autoinflammation and immune dysregulation (PRAID). After a transplant, not all T cells may be the patient's own; some may come from the graft donor.

CDR3 in amino acids: CASSFRGGRVNEQFF. The CDR3 coding sequence is TGTGCCAGCAGTTTTAGGGGCGGGAGAGTCAATGAGCAGTTCTTC. V usage is TRBV28 and J usage is TRBJ2-1; 7 bases fit TRBD2. CDR1 and CDR2 from the germline V gene are MDHEN and SYDVKM. The CDR3 length is 15 residues. V shed 3 bases, J shed 6 bases, and the junction held 8 bases outside the gene matches.

This clone was seen a few times. This chain connects TRBV14 to TRBJ2-1; D is possibly TRBD2 (6 bases). The CDR3 runs 14 residues. The ends were cut back, 3 bases at V and 5 bases at J, with 11 bases in the middle. The germline V gene encodes CDR1 SGHDN and CDR2 FVKESK. CDR3 nucleotides: TGTGCCAGCAGCCAGACTAGTACCGACAATGAGCAGTTCTTC. This translates into CASSQTSTDNEQFF. Full variable domain (missing parts from reference TRBV14 and TRBJ2-1): EAGVTQFPSHSVIEKGQTVTLRCDPISGHDNLYWYRRVMGKEIKFLLHFVKESKQDESGMPNNRFLAERTGGTYSTLKVQPAELEDSGVYFCASSQTSTDNEQFFGPGTRLTVL.

The chain carries TRBV27 and TRBJ1-1; D is uncertain. This CDR3 is 12 amino acids long. V was cut by 8 bases and J by 5 bases, with 12 bases left in between. From germline, CDR1 is MNHEY and CDR2 SMNVEV (reference sequence). The CDR3 spells CASLGRGTEAFF. The CDR3 DNA reads TGTGCCAGCCTAGGGAGAGGGACTGAAGCTTTCTTT.

For the CDR3, the DNA is TGTGCCAGCGGGCAGCACCAAATGAACACTGAAGCTTTCTTT. This translates into CASGQHQMNTEAFF. The chain links TRBV28 to TRBJ1-1; D ambiguous. The CDR3 spans 14 residues. Per the germline V gene, CDR1 is MDHEN and CDR2 is SYDVKM. Trimming took off 8 bases at V and 0 bases at J, with 13 bases between the two ends.